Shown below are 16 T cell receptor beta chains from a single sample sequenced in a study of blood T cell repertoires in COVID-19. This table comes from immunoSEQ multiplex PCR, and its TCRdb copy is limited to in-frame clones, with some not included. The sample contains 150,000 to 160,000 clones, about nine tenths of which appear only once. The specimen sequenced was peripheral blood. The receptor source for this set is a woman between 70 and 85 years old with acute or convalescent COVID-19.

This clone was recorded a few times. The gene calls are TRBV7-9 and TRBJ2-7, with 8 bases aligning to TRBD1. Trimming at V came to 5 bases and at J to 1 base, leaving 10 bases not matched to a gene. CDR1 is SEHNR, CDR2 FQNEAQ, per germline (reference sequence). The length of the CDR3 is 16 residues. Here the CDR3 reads CASSELGQGNSYEQYF. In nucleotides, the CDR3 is TGTGCCAGCAGCGAACTTGGACAGGGCAATTCCTACGAGCAGTACTTC. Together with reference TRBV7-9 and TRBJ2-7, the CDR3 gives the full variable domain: DTGVSQNPRHKITKRGQNVTFRCDPISEHNRLYWYRQTLGQGPEFLTYFQNEAQLEKSRLLSDRFSAERPKGSFSTLEIQRTEQGDSAMYLCASSELGQGNSYEQYFGPGTRLTVT.

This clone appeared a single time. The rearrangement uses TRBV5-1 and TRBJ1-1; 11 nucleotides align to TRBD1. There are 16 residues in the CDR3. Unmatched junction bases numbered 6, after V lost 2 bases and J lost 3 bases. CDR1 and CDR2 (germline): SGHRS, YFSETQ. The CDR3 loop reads CASSLRTGGADTEAFF. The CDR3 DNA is TGCGCCAGCAGCTTAAGGACAGGGGGCGCGGACACTGAAGCTTTCTTT.

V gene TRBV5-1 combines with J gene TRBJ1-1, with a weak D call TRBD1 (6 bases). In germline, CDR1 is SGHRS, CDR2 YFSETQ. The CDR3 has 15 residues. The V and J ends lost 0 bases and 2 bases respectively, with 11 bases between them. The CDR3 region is CASSLVGGANTEAFF. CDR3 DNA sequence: TGCGCCAGCAGCTTGGTAGGGGGAGCAAACACTGAAGCTTTCTTT.

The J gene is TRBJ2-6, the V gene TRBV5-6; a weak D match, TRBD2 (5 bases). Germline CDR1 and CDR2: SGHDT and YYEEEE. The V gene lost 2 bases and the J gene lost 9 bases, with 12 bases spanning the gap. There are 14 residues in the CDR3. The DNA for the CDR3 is TGTGCCAGCAGCTTTGTGGACTCAGTCAACGTCCTGACTTTC. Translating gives CASSFVDSVNVLTF.

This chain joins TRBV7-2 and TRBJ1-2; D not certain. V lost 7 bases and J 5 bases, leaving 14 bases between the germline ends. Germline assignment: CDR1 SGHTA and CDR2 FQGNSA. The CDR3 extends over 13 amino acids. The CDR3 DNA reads TGTGCCAGCACCTTTGAGGGCACTTATGGCTACACCTTC. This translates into CASTFEGTYGYTF.

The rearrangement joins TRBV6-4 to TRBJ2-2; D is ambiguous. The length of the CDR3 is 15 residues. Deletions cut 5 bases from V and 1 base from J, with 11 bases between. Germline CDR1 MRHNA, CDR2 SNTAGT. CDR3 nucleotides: TGTGCCAGCAGTTTCGATGGCGGGAACACCGGGGAGCTGTTTTTT. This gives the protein CASSFDGGNTGELFF.

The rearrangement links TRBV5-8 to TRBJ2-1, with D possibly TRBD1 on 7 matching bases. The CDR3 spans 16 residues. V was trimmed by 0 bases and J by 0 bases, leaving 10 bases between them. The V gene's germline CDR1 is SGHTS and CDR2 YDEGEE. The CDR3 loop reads CASSLGQGGSYNEQFF. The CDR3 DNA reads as TGTGCCAGCAGCTTGGGACAGGGAGGCTCCTACAATGAGCAGTTCTTC.

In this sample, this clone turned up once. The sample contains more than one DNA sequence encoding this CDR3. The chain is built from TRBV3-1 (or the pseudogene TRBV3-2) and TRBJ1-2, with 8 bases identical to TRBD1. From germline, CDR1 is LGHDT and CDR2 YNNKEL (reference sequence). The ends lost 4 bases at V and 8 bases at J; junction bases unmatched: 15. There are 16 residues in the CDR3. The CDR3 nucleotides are TGTGCCAGCAGCCGATCTACGGGGCAGGGGGCGGGGGGCTACACCTTC. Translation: CASSRSTGQGAGGYTF.

CDR3 nucleotides: TGTGCCAGCAGTGACCAGGGAAGGATGACTGAAGCTTTCTTT. As protein: CASSDQGRMTEAFF. The gene calls are TRBV2 and TRBJ1-1, with a tentative D call TRBD1 (5 bases). Per germline, CDR1 SNHLY and CDR2 FYNNEI. V lost 3 bases, J lost 5 bases, and 13 bases lay in between. This CDR3 is built from 14 residues.

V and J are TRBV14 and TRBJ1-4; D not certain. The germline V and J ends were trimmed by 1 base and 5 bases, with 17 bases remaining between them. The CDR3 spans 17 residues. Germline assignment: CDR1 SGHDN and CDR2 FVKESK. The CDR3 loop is CASSQGRSGLRNEKLFF. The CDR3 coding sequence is TGTGCCAGCAGCCAAGGCCGATCCGGGTTACGGAATGAAAAACTGTTTTTT.

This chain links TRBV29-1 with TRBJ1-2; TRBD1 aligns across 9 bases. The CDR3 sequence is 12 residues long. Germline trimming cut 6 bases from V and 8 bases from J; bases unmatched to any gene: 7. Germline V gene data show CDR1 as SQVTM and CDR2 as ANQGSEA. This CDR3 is CSVVTGGGGYTF. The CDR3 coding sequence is TGCAGCGTAGTTACAGGGGGCGGCGGCTACACCTTC.

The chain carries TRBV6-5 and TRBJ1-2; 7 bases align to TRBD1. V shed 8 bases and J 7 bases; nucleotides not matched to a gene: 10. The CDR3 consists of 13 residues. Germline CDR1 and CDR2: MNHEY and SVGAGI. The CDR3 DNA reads TGTGCCAGCCGCGACCCGAGGGGGCTTGGCTACACCTTC. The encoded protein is CASRDPRGLGYTF.

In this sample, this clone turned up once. CDR3 nucleotide sequence: TGTGCCAGCAGCTTGACAGGGGTTAATACGCAGTATTTT. Translated: CASSLTGVNTQYF. The J gene is TRBJ2-3, the V gene TRBV7-9; TRBD1 aligns across 8 bases. The germline V gene encodes CDR1 SEHNR and CDR2 FQNEAQ (reference sequence). The ends lost 3 bases at V and 7 bases at J; junction bases unmatched: 3. The CDR3 sequence is 13 residues long.

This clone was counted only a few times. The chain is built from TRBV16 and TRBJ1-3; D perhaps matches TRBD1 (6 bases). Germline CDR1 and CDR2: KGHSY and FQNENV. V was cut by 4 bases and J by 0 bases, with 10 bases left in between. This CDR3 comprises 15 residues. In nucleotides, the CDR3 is TGTGCCAGCAGCCCCGGACAGAGCTCTGGAAACACCATATATTTT. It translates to CASSPGQSSGNTIYF.

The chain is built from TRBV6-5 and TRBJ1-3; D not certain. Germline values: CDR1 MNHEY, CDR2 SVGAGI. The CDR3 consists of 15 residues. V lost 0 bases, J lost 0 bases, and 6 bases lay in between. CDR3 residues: CASSYSHSSGNTIYF. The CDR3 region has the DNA TGTGCCAGCAGTTACTCCCACTCCTCTGGAAACACCATATATTTT.

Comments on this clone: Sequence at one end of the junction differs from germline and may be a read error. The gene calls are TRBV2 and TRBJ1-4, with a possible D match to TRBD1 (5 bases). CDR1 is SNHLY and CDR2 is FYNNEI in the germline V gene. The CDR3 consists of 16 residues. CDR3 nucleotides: TGTGCCAGCAGTAAAGCCAGCAGGGTAGGGATTGAAAAACTGTTTTTT. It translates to CASSKASRVGIEKLFF.